The next 8 T cell receptor beta chains were all read from a single sample in a study of T cell responses to AZD1222 COVID-19 vaccine. Profiling relied on immunoSEQ multiplex PCR, and the TCRdb table lists in-frame clones only, not all of them. The sample includes 100,000 or so clones, 88% of them seen just once. The sequencing used peripheral blood, collected on day 0 of AZD1222 vaccination. The receptors were sampled from an adult in good health.

The table lists this clone with a count of one. This sequence joins TRBV27 and TRBJ2-1; maybe TRBD2 (5 bases). Germline V CDR1 and CDR2: MNHEY, SMNVEV (reference sequence). There are 13 residues in the CDR3. Trimming took 7 bases from V and 2 from J, leaving 9 bases between them. The DNA of the CDR3 is TGTGCCAGCACCCTAGCTCCCTACAATGAGCAGTTCTTC. Amino acid sequence: CASTLAPYNEQFF.

V and J are TRBV20-1 and TRBJ2-7, with 9 positions matching TRBD2. This CDR3 spans 16 amino acids. Trimming cost V 3 bases and J 3 bases; bases outside gene matches: 12. CDR1 is DFQATT and CDR2 is SNEGSKA in the germline V gene (reference sequence). The CDR3 DNA reads TGCAGTGCTAGTAAGGGGAATAGCGGGAGTTTCTACGAGCAGTACTTC. Its translation: CSASKGNSGSFYEQYF.

The rearrangement links TRBV30 to TRBJ2-6, with D possibly matching TRBD1 (6 bases). The CDR3 loop spans 18 amino acids. From germline, CDR1 is GTSNPN and CDR2 SVGIG (reference sequence). V was cut by 5 bases and J by 2 bases, with 22 bases left in between. The CDR3 protein is CAWLVSQQGSTGANVLTF. DNA for the CDR3: TGTGCCTGGCTTGTATCCCAACAGGGTTCGACTGGGGCCAACGTCCTGACTTTC.

V is TRBV19 and J is TRBJ1-5, with TRBD1 matching 7 bases. Germline loops: CDR1 LNHDA, CDR2 SQIVND (reference sequence). Trimming cost V 6 bases and J 1 base; bases outside gene matches: 6. This CDR3 spans 15 amino acids. Here the CDR3 reads CASRLRQGSNQPQHF. CDR3 bases: TGTGCCAGTAGGCTTCGACAGGGAAGCAATCAGCCCCAGCATTTT.

The rearrangement links TRBV28 to TRBJ2-4; 9 bases are shared with TRBD1. Germline CDR1 MDHEN, CDR2 SYDVKM. Germline trimming cut 7 bases from V and 8 bases from J; bases unmatched to any gene: 9. CDR3 length: 14 amino acids. CDR3 amino acids: CASIRDRDGDIQYF. Written as DNA, the CDR3 is TGTGCCAGCATCCGGGACAGGGATGGGGACATTCAGTACTTC.

The chain joins TRBV6-2 or TRBV6-3 to TRBJ1-5; D gene unclear. This CDR3 has 13 residues. Trimming removed 5 bases at V and 6 bases at J, with 11 bases between. Germline V gene data show CDR1 as MNHEY and CDR2 as SVGEGT. The CDR3 DNA sequence: TGTGCCAGCAGTGCAGGTCTCGCTCAGCCCCAGCATTTT. Translated: CASSAGLAQPQHF.

This clone was detected a few times. V usage is TRBV25-1 and J usage is TRBJ2-7, with TRBD2 identical over 8 bases. This CDR3 spans 16 amino acids. Germline values: CDR1 MGHDK, CDR2 SYGVNS. Trimming took 3 bases from V and 0 from J; bases not matched to a gene: 7. The CDR3 bases are TGTGCCAGCAGTGACAGGAGCGGGAGTAGCTCCTACGAGCAGTACTTC. This encodes CASSDRSGSSSYEQYF.

The chain links TRBV27 to TRBJ2-7, with D perhaps assigned TRBD1 or TRBD2 (5 bases each). CDR1 and CDR2 from the germline V gene are MNHEY and SMNVEV (reference sequence). This CDR3 is built from 16 residues. Trimming took 0 bases from V and 2 from J, leaving 14 bases between them. This CDR3 is CASSLSIGTGPYEQYF. CDR3 DNA sequence: TGTGCCAGCAGTTTATCGATCGGGACGGGTCCCTACGAGCAGTACTTC.